Listed here are 3 T cell receptor beta chains from one sample, sequenced in a study of regulatory T cells in long-lasting Graves disease. The time point is: newly diagnosed GD, antithyroid drugs for less than 3 months. The TCR library used RNA extracted from PBMCs. Building the TCR beta libraries relied on iRepertoire HTBI primers, and CDR3 regions underwent Arm-PCR. MiXCR was run by TCRdb on the multiplex PCR reads, yielding one entry per CDR3 protein. The sample lists 500,000 or so distinct CDR3 sequences, 15% to 20% occurring once. These data were also filed under a second study, of T cells in Graves' hyperthyroidism and ophthalmopathy.

The input for sequencing was peripheral blood mononuclear cells (PBMCs), taken at new diagnosis, from a patient treated with antithyroid drugs. Receptor source: a man in his forties with Graves disease.

This clonotype was found many times. This rearrangement joins TRBV5-1 to TRBJ2-7; no definite D call. Germline V lookup: CDR1 SGHRS, CDR2 YFSETQ. Trimming shortened V by 3 bases and J by 1 base, and 8 bases separated the two germline ends. The CDR3 has 13 amino acids. Here the CDR3 reads CASSSRESYEQYF. CDR3 nucleotide sequence: TGCGCCAGCAGCTCCCGTGAGTCCTACGAGCAGTACTTC.

This clonotype showed up many times. The chain is built from TRBV7-2 and TRBJ2-1; no reliable D call. The CDR3 is made up of 12 amino acids. Trimming shortened V by 5 bases and J by 9 bases, and 11 bases separated the two germline ends. Looked up from germline, CDR1 is SGHTA and CDR2 is FQGNSA. CDR3 nucleotide sequence: TGTGCCAGCAGCGCGACTTATGGTGAGCAGTTCTTC. Translating gives CASSATYGEQFF.

This clonotype showed up many times. The V gene is TRBV28, the J gene TRBJ2-4; tentative D call: TRBD1 (5 bases). From germline, CDR1 is MDHEN and CDR2 SYDVKM. The CDR3 length is 15 residues. Deletions cut 2 bases from V and 1 base from J, with 9 bases between. DNA of the CDR3: TGTGCCAGCAGTTTAAGGGGCTCGGCCAAAAACATTCAGTACTTC. Translated: CASSLRGSAKNIQYF.